Described below is a single T cell receptor beta chain sequence and its context. What it binds is unknown. Clones were read by immunoSEQ multiplex PCR, and TCRdb kept only the in-frame ones, dropping some. Of over 3,000 clones in the sample, approximately 88% were seen once. In germline, CDR1 is SGDLS, CDR2 YYNGEE. The CDR3 totals 13 residues. With V trimmed by 3 bases and J by 5 bases, 5 bases remained unmatched. This sample was included in a study of neoadjuvant nivolumab and ipilimumab in lung cancer. General study points: Only two of four nivolumab-treated tumors gained richness and clonality by surgery. Compared with tumor-adjacent uninvolved lung, resected tumors showed greater richness and clonality.

The V gene is TRBV9, the J gene TRBJ2-7; 7 bases map to TRBD2. Sample: tumor tissue, taken after neoadjuvant nivolumab, alone or with ipilimumab, at or shortly before surgery. The clonotype was recovered from an adult with non-small cell lung cancer. The CDR3 DNA reads as TGTGCCAGCAGCGGGGGGACTATCAACGAGCAGTACTTC. Residues: CASSGGTINEQYF.